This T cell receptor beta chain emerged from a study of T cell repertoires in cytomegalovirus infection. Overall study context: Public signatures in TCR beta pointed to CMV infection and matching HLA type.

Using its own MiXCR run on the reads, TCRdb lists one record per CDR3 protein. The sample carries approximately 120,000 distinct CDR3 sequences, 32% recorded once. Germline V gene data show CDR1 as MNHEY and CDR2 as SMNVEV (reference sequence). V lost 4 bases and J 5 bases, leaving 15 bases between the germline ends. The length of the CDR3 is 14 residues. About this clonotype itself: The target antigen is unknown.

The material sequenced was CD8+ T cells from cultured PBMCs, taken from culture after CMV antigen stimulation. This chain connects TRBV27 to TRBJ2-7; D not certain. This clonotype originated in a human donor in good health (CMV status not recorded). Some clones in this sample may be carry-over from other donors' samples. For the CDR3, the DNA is TGTGCCAGCAGTTGGGCTCGCTCAGGCGACGAGCAGTACTTC. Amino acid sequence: CASSWARSGDEQYF.